A selection of T cell receptor beta chains follows, all from one sample in a study of blood T cell repertoires in COVID-19. Assay used: immunoSEQ multiplex PCR; TCRdb lists only in-frame clones, some missing. The sample has 15,000 to 20,000 clones; about 85% are singletons. The specimen was peripheral blood. The source is a human donor in a cohort sampled during active COVID-19. CDR3s leave out the opening cysteine and the closing phenylalanine or tryptophan. Each record gives: J gene, D gene, V gene, CDR3 protein. A D gene is named only where the DNA matches it firmly.

TRBJ1-1 | TRBD1 | TRBV9 | ASSVGQGGTEAF
TRBJ1-1 | TRBD1 | TRBV27 | ASSLQGAEAF
TRBJ1-3 | NA | TRBV5-1 | ASSLAGVRTDGSGNTIY
TRBJ2-2 | NA | TRBV10-2 | ASSEGVGAIGELF
TRBJ2-3 | TRBD2 | TRBV5-1 | ASSRPERGGTDTQY
TRBJ1-6 | TRBD1 | TRBV15 | ATSRLAGTGSPLH
TRBJ1-5 | NA | TRBV19 | ASSRSEDYSNQPQH
TRBJ2-7 | TRBD2 | TRBV4-1 | ASSQDPSGGTLGHEQY
TRBJ1-6 | TRBD1 | TRBV5-4 | ASSQETGGGSPLH
TRBJ2-7 | TRBD2 | TRBV6-6 | ASSGRGTSGGKEQY
TRBJ1-1 | NA | TRBV13 | ASLKKAGFNLKAF
TRBJ2-7 | NA | TRBV30 | AWSPGAVTYEQY
TRBJ2-3 | NA | TRBV14 | ASSLGMGTQY
TRBJ2-3 | NA | TRBV19 | ASSGDSTPSTDTQY
TRBJ2-3 | TRBD2 | TRBV6-4 | ASSDEAGSTDTQY
TRBJ1-4 | NA | TRBV6-6 | ASGRGADNEKLF
TRBJ2-3 | NA | TRBV5-4 | ASRTDSSTDTQY
TRBJ1-4 | NA | TRBV6-1 | ASSDDRKLNEKLF
TRBJ1-1 | NA | TRBV18 | ASSPQANTEAF
TRBJ1-2 | TRBD1 | TRBV29-1 | SVEDDARGNYGYT
TRBJ1-4 | TRBD1 | TRBV10-3 | AISATSGTVGEKLF
TRBJ1-3 | NA | TRBV5-1 | ASSQDRNTIY
TRBJ2-5 | NA | TRBV20-1 | SASYREETQY